The 12 T cell receptor beta chains below come from one sample, sequenced in a study of Graves' ophthalmopathy and Graves' hyperthyroidism. The study amplified TCR beta CDR3 regions using RNA transcripts. In the first round, RT-PCR was carried out with HTBI primers, and a multiplex PCR formed the second round. Using its own MiXCR run on the multiplex PCR reads, TCRdb lists one record per CDR3 protein. The data hold 660,000 or so distinct CDR3 sequences, with roughly 41% observed a single time. Input material: peripheral blood. These receptors were obtained from an adult man with Graves' ophthalmopathy.

This sequence joins TRBV10-3 and TRBJ1-2; 8 bases match TRBD1. V shed 11 bases and J 4 bases; nucleotides not matched to a gene: 6. The germline V gene has CDR1 ENHRY and CDR2 SYGVKD. This CDR3 is 12 amino acids long. This CDR3 reads CAWQTGGYGYTF. CDR3 DNA sequence: TGTGCCTGGCAAACAGGGGGCTATGGCTACACCTTC.

This clonotype was recorded many times. The chain has TRBV29-1 and TRBJ1-1; no firm D call. This CDR3 is 14 amino acids long. V was cut by 0 bases and J by 0 bases, with 8 bases left in between. Per the germline V gene, CDR1 is SQVTM and CDR2 is ANQGSEA. In nucleotides, the CDR3 is TGCAGCGTTGAAGAATTTCAAGTGAACACTGAAGCTTTCTTT. Amino acids: CSVEEFQVNTEAFF. The whole variable domain, filled in from reference TRBV29-1 and TRBJ1-1, reads SAVISQKPSRDICQRGTSLTIQCQVDSQVTMMFWYRQQPGQSLTLIATANQGSEATYESGFVIDKFPISRPNLTFSTLTVSNMSPEDSSIYLCSVEEFQVNTEAFFGQGTRLTVV.

This clonotype was observed many times. The chain recombines TRBV2 with TRBJ2-5, with TRBD2 matching over 7 bases. Per germline, CDR1 SNHLY and CDR2 FYNNEI. The J segment lost 0 bases and the V segment lost 6 bases, leaving 7 bases of the junction unmatched. The CDR3 runs 15 residues. CDR3 DNA sequence: TGTGCCAGCAGCGCCTCTCTAGCGGACCAAGAGACCCAGTACTTC. Protein sequence: CASSASLADQETQYF. Combining the CDR3 with reference TRBV2 and TRBJ2-5 gives the whole variable domain EPEVTQTPSHQVTQMGQEVILRCVPISNHLYFYWYRQILGQKVEFLVSFYNNEISEKSEIFDDQFSVERPDGSNFTLKIRSTKLEDSAMYFCASSASLADQETQYFGPGTRLLVL.

This clonotype was observed many times. V usage is TRBV20-1 and J usage is TRBJ1-5, with D maybe TRBD1 (5 bases). The CDR3 runs to 14 residues. CDR1 is DFQATT and CDR2 is SNEGSKA in the germline V gene (reference sequence). Deletions cut 5 bases from V and 6 bases from J, with 17 bases between. CDR3 region: CSAQPGQGSQPQHF. CDR3 bases: TGCAGTGCTCAACCGGGGCAGGGAAGTCAGCCCCAGCATTTT.

J is TRBJ1-2 and V is TRBV29-1; TRBD1 matches at 9 bases. After removal of 6 bases from V and 7 bases from J, the junction contained 6 bases not matched to a gene. Per the germline V gene, CDR1 is SQVTM and CDR2 is ANQGSEA. The CDR3 is 12 residues long. CDR3: CSVTGGGAGYTF. Here the CDR3 DNA reads TGCAGCGTGACAGGGGGAGGCGCTGGCTACACCTTC.

In its sample, this clonotype was seen a few times. This chain links TRBV20-1 with TRBJ2-7; D is unclear. The V gene's germline CDR1 is DFQATT and CDR2 SNEGSKA (reference sequence). The CDR3 loop spans 12 amino acids. Trimming removed 0 bases from V and 3 bases from J, with 6 bases in between. CDR3 loop: CSARERSYEQYF. CDR3 nucleotide sequence: TGCAGTGCTAGAGAGCGCAGCTACGAGCAGTACTTC.

The rearrangement joins TRBV7-2 to TRBJ2-3, with 11 nucleotides matching TRBD2. This CDR3 is 16 amino acids long. Germline trimming cut 4 bases from V and 4 bases from J; bases unmatched to any gene: 7. Germline values: CDR1 SGHTA, CDR2 FQGNSA. This chain's CDR3 is CASSSHSGGVPDTQYF. Here the CDR3 DNA reads TGTGCCAGCAGCTCTCATAGCGGGGGGGTCCCAGATACGCAGTATTTT. Drawing the rest from reference TRBV7-2 and TRBJ2-3, the complete variable domain is GAGVSQSPSNKVTEKGKDVELRCDPISGHTALYWYRQSLGQGLEFLIYFQGNSAPDKSGLPSDRFSAERTGGSVSTLTIQRTQQEDSAVYLCASSSHSGGVPDTQYFGPGTRLTVL.

Many counts were recorded for this clonotype. V gene TRBV15 combines with J gene TRBJ1-4, with a possible D match to TRBD1 (6 bases). The CDR3 length is 16 residues. Deletions cut 7 bases from V and 6 bases from J, with 21 bases between. CDR1 is LNHNV and CDR2 is YYDKDF in the germline V gene (reference sequence). CDR3 in DNA: TGTGCCACCACGCCTGAGCCCGACAGGTTTGATGAAAAACTGTTTTTT. Encoded protein: CATTPEPDRFDEKLFF.

The CDR3 reads CVGSLDGRAYEQYF. DNA for the CDR3: TGTGTCGGCAGCTTAGACGGCAGAGCCTACGAGCAGTACTTC. The rearrangement uses TRBV7-2 and TRBJ2-7; no reliable D call. Germline CDR1 SGHTA, CDR2 FQGNSA. The CDR3 extends over 14 amino acids.

The chain combines TRBV10-3 with TRBJ2-1; D is undetermined. The V gene lost 5 bases and the J gene lost 14 bases, with 4 bases spanning the gap. The germline CDR1 and CDR2 sequences are ENHRY and SYGVKD. CDR3 size: 8 residues. CDR3 DNA: TGTGCCATCAGTAGGGAGTTCTTC. This sequence encodes CAISREFF.

This clonotype came up a few times. The CDR3, as DNA: TGTGCCAGCAGCTTAGTAGGCGGGAAGGGGGGCGAGCAGTACTTC. Its translation is CASSLVGGKGGEQYF. This chain uses TRBV11-2 with TRBJ2-7; perhaps D is TRBD1 or TRBD2 (6 bases each). The CDR3 length is 15 residues. Trimming shortened V by 1 base and J by 6 bases, and 16 bases separated the two germline ends. Germline CDR1 is SGHAT and CDR2 is FQNNGV.

CDR3 coding DNA: TGCAGCGTGATGGGACTAGCGTACACCGGGGAGCTGTTTTTT. Translated: CSVMGLAYTGELFF. This rearrangement joins TRBV29-1 to TRBJ2-2; 10 nucleotides agree with TRBD2. The CDR3 covers 14 residues. V was pared by 6 bases and J by 3 bases, with 4 bases of the junction left unmatched. Germline V gives CDR1 SQVTM, CDR2 ANQGSEA.